The source of this TCR beta chain is a study of response to subunit inactivated influenza vaccine. TCRdb re-called the RT-PCR reads through MiXCR, storing one row per CDR3 protein. Among about 620,000 distinct CDR3 sequences, around 10% were seen once, and the ten largest hold approximately 10%. Study-wide results and limits: Few new T cells, the authors suggested, are recruited by each seasonal influenza vaccination.

On this clonotype: The antigen remains undetermined.

The ends lost 3 bases at V and 2 bases at J; junction bases unmatched: 3. This CDR3 is built from 14 residues. Germline CDR1 and CDR2: MGHDK and SYGVNS. The data were also submitted as part of a second study, on T cells expressing NK-cell markers. That work states: UMIs were included in TCR beta cDNA generated by 5'RACE template switching. Seven of the eight sequenced donors were classified as HCMV-seropositive, and one was classified as seronegative. A range of about 1.0-8% of CD8+ T cells consisted of dominant NKG2C+ clonotypes in 6 or 7 donors. For four donors, these clonotypes were likewise the leading ones in the CD3+CD56-NKG2C+ fraction.

This TCR was sampled from a man aged 50 to 60 who received an inactivated influenza vaccine. The specimen comprised PBMCs from blood, sampled on the day of vaccination. The chain employs TRBV25-1 and TRBJ2-7; 8 positions match TRBD1. The CDR3 DNA reads TGTGCCAGCAGTGACAGGGGGCCGACCTACGAGCAGTACTTC. Translation gives CASSDRGPTYEQYF.